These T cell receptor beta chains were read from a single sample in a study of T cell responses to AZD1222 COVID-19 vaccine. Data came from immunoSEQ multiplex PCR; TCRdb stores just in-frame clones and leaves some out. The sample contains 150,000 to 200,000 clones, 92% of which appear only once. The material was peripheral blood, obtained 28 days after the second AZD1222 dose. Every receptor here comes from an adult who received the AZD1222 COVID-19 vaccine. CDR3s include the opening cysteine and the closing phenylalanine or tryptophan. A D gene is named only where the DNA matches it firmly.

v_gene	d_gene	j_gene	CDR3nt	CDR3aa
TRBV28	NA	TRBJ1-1	TGTGCCAGCAGTTTAATGGACTTTACGGGGGCTGAAGCTTTCTTT	CASSLMDFTGAEAFF
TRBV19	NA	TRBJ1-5	TGTGCCAGTAGTATAGAACTACTCTCGGGGGCTTGGAGCAATCAGCCCCAGCATTTT	CASSIELLSGAWSNQPQHF
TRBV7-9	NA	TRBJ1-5	TGTGCCAGCAGCCCTGGAGGCAATCAGCCCCAGCATTTT	CASSPGGNQPQHF
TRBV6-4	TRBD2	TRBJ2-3	TGTGCCAGCAGTGAATCGGGAGGGGCAGATACGCAGTATTTT	CASSESGGADTQYF
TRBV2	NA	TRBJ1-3	TGTGCCAGCAGTGAACGCAGGAGTGAAAGAAACACCATATATTTT	CASSERRSERNTIYF
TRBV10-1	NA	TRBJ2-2	TGCGCCAGCATTCCCGAGAACTCCACCGGGGAGCTGTTTTTT	CASIPENSTGELFF
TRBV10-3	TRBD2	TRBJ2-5	TGTGCCATCAGTGCCGTTCCTAGCGGGACCCAGTACTTC	CAISAVPSGTQYF
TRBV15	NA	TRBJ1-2	TGTGCCACCAGCAGAGAAGTTATGGCGGCCTATGGCTACACCTTC	CATSREVMAAYGYTF
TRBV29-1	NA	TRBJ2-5	TGCAGCGTTGTCGGGGAGACCCAGTACTTC	CSVVGETQYF
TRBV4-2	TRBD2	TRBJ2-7	TGTGCCAGCAGCCGCCTTCAGCAAGGGACTAGCGGGAGATACGAGCAGTACTTC	CASSRLQQGTSGRYEQYF